One sample yielded the 32 T cell receptor beta chains listed below, sequenced in a study of response to subunit inactivated influenza vaccine (dated by TCRdb to 2017 to 2018). Library preparation employed RT-PCR. The instrument given in TCRdb is Illumina HiSeq 2500. Clones were called with MiXCR by TCRdb after fastp trimmed the public reads at Q25, and only in-frame beta chains were retained. CDR3 protein duplicates are merged, each entry listing the most common genes and DNA. The sample table records over 150,000 distinct CDR3 sequences; around 10% of these occur just once. The top ten clones comprise about a third of the sample. The specimen comprised CD8+ T cells sorted from PBMCs, sampled less than 30 months after vaccination. Receptors originate from a man aged 45-69 years who received an inactivated influenza vaccine. Donor details come from another sample of the same person, matched by shared clones.

This clonotype was counted between two and nine times. The V call is TRBV18, the J call TRBJ2-5; the D gene is possibly TRBD1 (5 bases). The CDR3 is made up of 15 amino acids. Germline V gives CDR1 KGHSH, CDR2 LQKENI. Trimming took 3 bases from V and 3 from J, leaving 14 bases between them. The CDR3 DNA follows: TGTGCCAGCTCACCCGGGCGTGACAGCGAAGAGACCCAGTACTTC. Residues: CASSPGRDSEETQYF.

Only a few counts were recorded for this clonotype. The chain employs TRBV9 and TRBJ2-1; D perhaps matches TRBD2 (6 bases). The CDR3 totals 15 residues. V was clipped by 0 bases and J by 5 bases, with 12 bases between them. CDR1 SGDLS and CDR2 YYNGEE come from the germline V gene. The CDR3 DNA follows: TGTGCCAGCAGCGTAGACGCTAGCGTAGACAATGAGCAGTTCTTC. Amino acid sequence: CASSVDASVDNEQFF.

This clonotype was seen ten or more times. The chain uses TRBV4-3 and TRBJ1-6; maybe TRBD1 (5 bases). CDR1 is LGHNA and CDR2 is YSLEER in the germline V gene. The CDR3 sequence is 15 residues long. The V end lost 0 bases, the J end lost 8 bases, and 11 bases lay between the germline ends. DNA for the CDR3: TGCGCCAGCAGCCAAGATTCGGGGGTGGATTCACCCCTCCACTTT. The encoded protein is CASSQDSGVDSPLHF.

This clonotype was counted a few times. The rearrangement links TRBV6-5 to TRBJ2-3; 7 bases are a match to TRBD2. Germline values: CDR1 MNHEY, CDR2 SVGAGI. The CDR3 runs 16 residues. Losses at the gene ends were 2 bases for V and 3 bases for J; bases not matched to a gene: 8. The CDR3 DNA sequence: TGTGCCAGCAGTTACCCAAGCGGGGCAGGAACAGATACGCAGTATTTT. Translated: CASSYPSGAGTDTQYF.

This clonotype occurred a few times. The chain is built from TRBV27 and TRBJ2-1; 10 bases match TRBD2. Trimming took 6 bases from V and 9 from J; bases not matched to a gene: 5. CDR3 size: 13 residues. Per germline, CDR1 MNHEY and CDR2 SMNVEV (reference sequence). The CDR3 protein is CASSPGLASEQFF. CDR3 nucleotides: TGTGCCAGCAGCCCGGGACTAGCGAGTGAGCAGTTCTTC.

This clonotype came up a few times. V is TRBV12-3 or TRBV12-4 and J is TRBJ2-7, with D possibly TRBD1 on 6 matching bases. The length of the CDR3 is 12 residues. V was clipped by 8 bases and J by 4 bases, with 12 bases between them. This chain's CDR3 is CASAQGFYEQYF. For the CDR3, the DNA is TGTGCCAGCGCACAGGGTTTTTACGAGCAGTACTTC.

The chain recombines TRBV7-9 with TRBJ2-7; 7 nucleotides line up with TRBD2. This CDR3 comprises 16 residues. Germline assignment: CDR1 SEHNR and CDR2 FQNEAQ (reference sequence). V was pared by 1 base and J by 5 bases, with 11 bases of the junction left unmatched. The CDR3 nucleotides read TGTGCCAGCAGCTTAGGGGCTAGCGGCGGGATGAACGAGCAGTACTTC. Amino acid sequence: CASSLGASGGMNEQYF. Full variable domain (remainder filled in from reference TRBV7-9 and TRBJ2-7): DTGVSQNPRHKITKRGQNVTFRCDPISEHNRLYWYRQTLGQGPEFLTYFQNEAQLEKSRLLSDRFSAERPKGSFSTLEIQRTEQGDSAMYLCASSLGASGGMNEQYFGPGTRLTVT.

This clonotype was counted a few times. The rearrangement joins TRBV12-3 or TRBV12-4 to TRBJ2-7; TRBD2 agrees at 7 bases. CDR3 length equals 13 residues. V was pared by 2 bases and J by 7 bases, with 5 bases of the junction left unmatched. CDR3 coding DNA: TGTGCCAGCAGTTTAACGGCAGCGGGAGAGCAGTACTTC. Protein product: CASSLTAAGEQYF.

The CDR3 DNA follows: TGTGCCAGCAGCGTAGGGGGTAGCGGGAGACGGTCCTACAATGAGCAGTTCTTC. It specifies CASSVGGSGRRSYNEQFF. V gene TRBV9 combines with J gene TRBJ2-1; 9 nucleotides line up with TRBD2. This CDR3 has 18 amino acids. Trimming at V came to 0 bases and at J to 1 base, leaving 8 bases not matched to a gene. CDR1 SGDLS and CDR2 YYNGEE come from the germline V gene.

This clonotype occurred a few times. The chain joins TRBV5-5 to TRBJ2-7; 9 bases are shared with TRBD1. In germline, CDR1 is SGHKS, CDR2 YYEKEE (reference sequence). This CDR3 contains 13 residues. Losses at the gene ends were 4 bases for V and 7 bases for J; bases not matched to a gene: 6. This CDR3 reads CASSPGQGGEQYF. The DNA for the CDR3 is TGTGCCAGCAGCCCGGGACAGGGCGGAGAGCAGTACTTC.

This clonotype was counted a few times. J is TRBJ2-1 and V is TRBV29-1; 9 bases are a match to TRBD2. The junction had 13 bases not matched to a gene; V was cut back by 4 bases and J by 6 bases. CDR1 and CDR2 (germline): SQVTM, ANQGSEA. This CDR3 comprises 16 residues. CDR3 DNA: TGCAGCGTTGTACTCAGGGATGTTAGCGGGGGCAATGAGCAGTTCTTC. The encoded protein is CSVVLRDVSGGNEQFF.

V and J are TRBV21-1 and TRBJ1-3; the tabulated D call, TRBD1, remains unverified against the DNA. TRBV21-1 is a pseudogene. The CDR3 runs 18 residues. CDR3 DNA sequence: TGTGCCAGCAGCAGGGGCAGGTCTATATGGAACTCTGGAAACACCTTATATTTT. It yields the protein CASSRGRSIWNSGNTLYF.

This clonotype was detected only a few times. The rearrangement uses TRBV10-1 and TRBJ2-1; D is possibly TRBD2 (5 bases). Looked up from germline, CDR1 is WNHNN and CDR2 is SYGVQD (reference sequence). CDR3 length equals 14 residues. V lost 4 bases to trimming and J lost 7 bases, with 14 bases between them. This CDR3 reads CASSVWGDGNEQFF. CDR3 sequence (DNA): TGCGCCAGCAGTGTGTGGGGAGACGGGAATGAGCAGTTCTTC.

The gene calls are TRBV10-3 and TRBJ2-7, with D possibly matching TRBD1 (6 bases). Germline assignment: CDR1 ENHRY and CDR2 SYGVKD. The CDR3 runs 13 residues. Trimming removed 6 bases at V and 1 base at J, with 10 bases between. The CDR3 DNA reads TGTGCCATCAGCCAACAGGGATCCTACGAGCAGTACTTC. This encodes CAISQQGSYEQYF.

The chain combines TRBV5-1 with TRBJ2-2, with 12 bases identical to TRBD2. J was trimmed by 5 bases and V by 0 bases; bases with no gene match: 14. CDR3 size: 20 residues. Looked up from germline, CDR1 is SGHRS and CDR2 is YFSETQ. DNA of the CDR3: TGCGCCAGCAGCTTGGCCCCCGTGGCCAGACTAGCGGGGGTTACCGGGGAGCTGTTTTTT. This translates into CASSLAPVARLAGVTGELFF.

The chain employs TRBV15 and TRBJ2-5, with D hard to call. The CDR3 loop spans 15 amino acids. The germline CDR1 and CDR2 sequences are LNHNV and YYDKDF (reference sequence). V lost 1 base and J 1 base, leaving 10 bases between the germline ends. The CDR3 protein is CATSRAAASQETQYF. CDR3 nucleotide sequence: TGTGCCACCAGCAGAGCGGCAGCTTCCCAAGAGACCCAGTACTTC.

CDR3 bases: TGCAGCGTGTTCCTAGGTGGCGAGCAGTACTTC. Amino acids: CSVFLGGEQYF. J is TRBJ2-7 and V is TRBV29-1, with D unclear. This CDR3 comprises 11 residues. The V end was cut by 6 bases, the J end by 6 bases, with 12 bases between. The germline V gene encodes CDR1 SQVTM and CDR2 ANQGSEA.

The chain recombines TRBV7-9 with TRBJ2-2; no reliable D call. Between the trimmed V and J ends, which lost 5 bases and 3 bases, there was a span of 16 bases. Germline CDR1 is SEHNR and CDR2 is FQNEAQ (reference sequence). This CDR3 region has 16 residues. The CDR3 region is CASSLKARFHTGELFF. The CDR3, as DNA: TGTGCCAGCAGCCTCAAAGCTCGTTTTCACACCGGGGAGCTGTTTTTT.

This clonotype has a count of ten or more. The J gene is TRBJ2-1, the V gene TRBV19, with 7 bases matching TRBD1. The V gene end was trimmed by 3 bases and the J gene end by 7 bases; junction bases not matched to a gene: 6. Looked up from germline, CDR1 is LNHDA and CDR2 is SQIVND (reference sequence). The CDR3 is 14 amino acids. CDR3 sequence (DNA): TGTGCCAGTAGTATGACGGACAGGTGGAATGAGCAGTTCTTC. It encodes CASSMTDRWNEQFF.

Ten or more counts support this clonotype. The rearrangement links TRBV3-1 to TRBJ2-7; D is ambiguous. The CDR3 has 15 amino acids. Germline V lookup: CDR1 LGHDT, CDR2 YNNKEL (reference sequence). The V end lost 1 base, the J end lost 4 bases, and 14 bases lay between the germline ends. The DNA for the CDR3 is TGTGCCAGCAGCCAAGGCCAGGCATTGGGATACGAGCAGTACTTC. This encodes CASSQGQALGYEQYF.

This chain uses TRBV28 with TRBJ2-1; perhaps TRBD2 as D (5 bases). This CDR3 has 19 amino acids. The germline V gene encodes CDR1 MDHEN and CDR2 SYDVKM. The germline V and J ends were trimmed by 2 bases and 1 base, with 21 bases remaining between them. This CDR3 is CASSLDSGGRAPSYNEQFF. CDR3 nucleotide sequence: TGTGCCAGCAGTTTAGACTCGGGCGGGCGGGCGCCGTCCTACAATGAGCAGTTCTTC.

This chain uses TRBV12-3 or TRBV12-4 with TRBJ2-2; D unclear. Trimming stripped 7 bases from V and 1 base from J, with 10 bases between. The CDR3 has 14 amino acids. This CDR3 is CASTLRQNTGELFF. CDR3 coding DNA: TGTGCCAGCACCCTTAGACAGAACACCGGGGAGCTGTTTTTT.

This clonotype came up a few times. V is TRBV24-1 and J is TRBJ2-7; the D is unclear. Germline loops: CDR1 KGHDR, CDR2 SFDVKD. The CDR3 sequence is 14 residues long. Trimming removed 1 base at V and 3 bases at J, with 9 bases between. DNA of the CDR3: TGTGCCACCAGTGATTTCGCGGTTAACTACGAGCAGTACTTC. This gives the protein CATSDFAVNYEQYF.

This clonotype was detected a few times. The chain joins TRBV27 to TRBJ2-3, with TRBD2 identical over 11 bases. The V and J ends lost 6 bases and 4 bases, in that order; junction bases with no gene match: 9. The CDR3 has 16 residues. Per the germline V gene, CDR1 is MNHEY and CDR2 is SMNVEV (reference sequence). CDR3: CASSALAGGWADTQYF. CDR3 coding DNA: TGTGCCAGCAGCGCCCTAGCGGGAGGATGGGCAGATACGCAGTATTTT.

The chain couples TRBV29-1 to TRBJ2-3; D is unclear. Germline CDR1 SQVTM, CDR2 ANQGSEA. The CDR3 is made up of 13 amino acids. V dropped 1 base and J dropped 3 bases, with 8 bases sitting between them. The CDR3 DNA reads TGCAGCGTTGAAGTCATGGAGACAGATACGCAGTATTTT. This encodes CSVEVMETDTQYF.

The chain carries TRBV28 and TRBJ2-7, with TRBD1 matching over 8 bases. J was trimmed by 3 bases and V by 1 base; bases with no gene match: 8. Germline values: CDR1 MDHEN, CDR2 SYDVKM. This CDR3 contains 16 residues. CDR3 coding DNA: TGTGCCAGCAGTTTATTTTCCGGGACAGGTAGCTACGAGCAGTACTTC. Its translation: CASSLFSGTGSYEQYF.

This rearrangement joins TRBV10-2 to TRBJ2-7, with 7 bases that match TRBD1. The germline gives CDR1 WSHSY, CDR2 SAAADI. After removal of 0 bases from V and 9 bases from J, the junction contained 11 bases not matched to a gene. The CDR3 extends over 15 amino acids. In nucleotides, the CDR3 is TGCGCCAGCAGTGAGTCCGCCGGGACAGCCCGGGGGCAGTACTTC. Translating gives CASSESAGTARGQYF.

This clonotype was picked up a small number of times. This chain uses TRBV4-2 with TRBJ2-3; D gene uncertain. The CDR3 has 16 residues. Germline V gives CDR1 LGHNA, CDR2 YNFKEQ. Trimming stripped 2 bases from V and 4 bases from J, with 16 bases between. The CDR3 is CASSQKVSVFADTQYF. CDR3 nucleotide sequence: TGTGCCAGCAGCCAAAAGGTGTCCGTCTTCGCAGATACGCAGTATTTT.

A remark on this clonotype: A much larger clone differs by one base, so this may be a read error. The conserved phenylalanine or tryptophan is not found at the CDR3 terminus, so this likely reflects a read error. The chain combines TRBV5-8 with TRBJ2-1, with 9 positions matching TRBD2. With 2 bases clipped from V and 0 bases from J, the junction kept 0 bases outside the gene matches. Germline CDR1 SGHTS, CDR2 YDEGEE. The CDR3 covers 15 residues. The CDR3 spells CASSFSGGSYNEQFL. DNA for the CDR3: TGTGCCAGCAGCTTTAGCGGGGGCTCCTACAATGAGCAGTTCCTC.

This clonotype was detected a few times. The CDR3 loop is CASSLTSGTQYNEQFF. The CDR3 DNA follows: TGTGCCAGCAGCTTGACTAGCGGGACACAATACAATGAGCAGTTCTTC. This chain uses TRBV7-3 with TRBJ2-1, with TRBD2 matching over 11 bases. V trimming: 3 bases; J trimming: 4 bases; junction bases outside the gene matches: 5. The CDR3 is 16 amino acids. The germline V gene has CDR1 SGHTA and CDR2 FQGTGA.

This clonotype was seen more than once but under ten times. The rearrangement links TRBV12-3 or TRBV12-4 to TRBJ2-1, with 12 bases lining up with TRBD2. With V trimmed by 5 bases and J by 4 bases, 6 bases remained unmatched. This CDR3 comprises 16 residues. The CDR3 spells CASSTLTSGGYNEQFF. In nucleotides, the CDR3 is TGTGCCAGCAGTACCCTGACTAGCGGGGGATACAATGAGCAGTTCTTC.

This clonotype was detected ten times or more. The chain carries TRBV4-2 and TRBJ2-1; no firm D call. Trimming removed 1 base at V and 2 bases at J, with 9 bases between. The CDR3 covers 15 residues. Germline V gene lookup returns CDR1 LGHNA and CDR2 YNFKEQ. CDR3 residues: CASSQVGGTYNEQFF. CDR3 sequence (DNA): TGTGCCAGCAGCCAAGTAGGTGGGACCTACAATGAGCAGTTCTTC.